The rows below give T cell receptor beta chains drawn from one sample of a study of blood T cell repertoires in COVID-19. The protocol was immunoSEQ multiplex PCR, while the TCRdb copy is restricted to in-frame clones and leaves out a portion. The data hold 150,000 to 200,000 clones, with over 80% observed a single time. The sequenced sample was PBMCs or T cells enriched from blood (not recorded which). The origin of the receptors is a woman aged 60-70 years who had recovered from COVID-19. Each CDR3 is given with its conserved first and last residue.

j_call: TRBJ2-1
v_call: TRBV4-2
cdr3_aa: CASSQDRGQVYNEQFF

j_call: TRBJ2-2
v_call: TRBV10-2
cdr3_aa: CASRDFDGRLSTGELFF

j_call: TRBJ1-1
v_call: TRBV18
cdr3_aa: CASSPGTGGLRTEAFF

j_call: TRBJ2-1
v_call: TRBV10-3
cdr3_aa: CAISESAPRRGGENEQFF

j_call: TRBJ1-1
v_call: TRBV6-5
cdr3_aa: CAGRQGPYTEAFF

j_call: TRBJ2-3
v_call: TRBV10-3
cdr3_aa: CAIRAGGGSTDTQYF

j_call: TRBJ2-7
v_call: TRBV5-1
cdr3_aa: CASSPGTGAYEQYF

j_call: TRBJ1-1
v_call: TRBV10-1
cdr3_aa: CASSSDWTTNTEAFF

j_call: TRBJ2-3
v_call: TRBV7-3
cdr3_aa: CASGREGGDTQYF

j_call: TRBJ1-2
v_call: TRBV3-1/TRBV3-2
cdr3_aa: CASSQEDIHYGYTF

j_call: TRBJ2-2
v_call: TRBV7-2
cdr3_aa: CASSWRARSNTGELFF

j_call: TRBJ1-2
v_call: TRBV5-5
cdr3_aa: CASSSLSGVLLDRYGYTF

j_call: TRBJ1-6
v_call: TRBV4-1
cdr3_aa: CASSQDPGQGLGPLHF

j_call: TRBJ1-5
v_call: TRBV28
cdr3_aa: CASSLLRQPQHF

j_call: TRBJ1-5
v_call: TRBV2
cdr3_aa: CASSVDRGNQPQHF

j_call: TRBJ2-5
v_call: TRBV7-9
cdr3_aa: CASSSDYPWETQYF

j_call: TRBJ1-4
v_call: TRBV9
cdr3_aa: CASSVAGQNEKLFF

j_call: TRBJ2-5
v_call: TRBV7-6
cdr3_aa: CASSFVRGETQYF

j_call: TRBJ2-6
v_call: TRBV5-1
cdr3_aa: CASSLGEGLPPFSGANVLTF

j_call: TRBJ1-2
v_call: TRBV5-5
cdr3_aa: CASRRISGGYTF

j_call: TRBJ1-5
v_call: TRBV6-5
cdr3_aa: CASSVGVLRPQHF

j_call: TRBJ1-6
v_call: TRBV27
cdr3_aa: CASSLTGGRLHF

j_call: TRBJ2-3
v_call: TRBV11-2
cdr3_aa: CASSLVRGRFTDTQYF

j_call: TRBJ2-3
v_call: TRBV28
cdr3_aa: CASSSIRGGTQYF

j_call: TRBJ2-2
v_call: TRBV10-3
cdr3_aa: CAIRGGGGGISNTGELFF

j_call: TRBJ2-4
v_call: TRBV6-5
cdr3_aa: CASRGTGAKNIQYF

j_call: TRBJ2-3
v_call: TRBV3-1/TRBV3-2
cdr3_aa: CASSPGVHTQYF

j_call: TRBJ1-1
v_call: TRBV18
cdr3_aa: CASSPPVRTEAFF

j_call: TRBJ2-5
v_call: TRBV29-1
cdr3_aa: CSATTSGGETQYF

j_call: TRBJ2-3
v_call: TRBV12-3/TRBV12-4
cdr3_aa: CASRREGTDTQYF

j_call: TRBJ1-5
v_call: TRBV7-9
cdr3_aa: CASSPSGQPQHF

j_call: TRBJ2-2
v_call: TRBV28
cdr3_aa: CASGDRADTGELFF

j_call: TRBJ2-3
v_call: TRBV5-1
cdr3_aa: CASFPGQGSDTQYF

j_call: TRBJ2-1
v_call: TRBV2
cdr3_aa: CASSGLRDFNPYNEQFF

j_call: TRBJ1-4
v_call: TRBV6-5
cdr3_aa: CASSSSQAENEKLFF

j_call: TRBJ1-1
v_call: TRBV5-1
cdr3_aa: CASGDGRGGTEAFF

j_call: TRBJ1-1
v_call: TRBV5-4
cdr3_aa: CASSPTGMNTEAFF

j_call: TRBJ1-2
v_call: TRBV18
cdr3_aa: CASSPGTEGSYGYTF

j_call: TRBJ2-2
v_call: TRBV27
cdr3_aa: CASSVGLAGGPSGELFF

j_call: TRBJ2-7
v_call: TRBV10-2
cdr3_aa: CASSESGAGVPYEQYF

j_call: TRBJ2-3
v_call: TRBV5-1
cdr3_aa: CASSFRQPPDTQYF

j_call: TRBJ2-3
v_call: TRBV29-1
cdr3_aa: CSVGTGGSDTQYF

j_call: TRBJ2-2
v_call: TRBV5-1
cdr3_aa: CASSSSVGTNTGELFF

j_call: TRBJ1-5
v_call: TRBV27
cdr3_aa: CASSPPPTGGADQPQHF

j_call: TRBJ1-2
v_call: TRBV7-2
cdr3_aa: CASSARGYAPGYTF

j_call: TRBJ2-1
v_call: TRBV5-4
cdr3_aa: CASSPPGSGSSYNEQFF

j_call: TRBJ1-4
v_call: TRBV2
cdr3_aa: CASSDRGGEKLFF

j_call: TRBJ2-3
v_call: TRBV5-1
cdr3_aa: CASSWTPGTGTDTQYF

j_call: TRBJ1-3
v_call: TRBV28
cdr3_aa: CASSFSTGAGNTIYF

j_call: TRBJ1-3
v_call: TRBV19
cdr3_aa: CASIAGTAGNTIYF